This TCR beta chain was sequenced for a study of a mutant IDH1 vaccine in newly diagnosed glioma. Study-wide background: Once 4-6 weeks had passed after radiotherapy alone, vaccination started, or it started with temozolomide cycles.

Trimming removed 2 bases from V and 2 bases from J; junction bases left unmatched: 9. This CDR3 has 16 residues. From germline, CDR1 is SGHRS and CDR2 YFSETQ. Remarks on this clone: Its cognate antigen is unknown.

As to time point: week 5, during vaccination. Vaccine doses each comprised 300 ug of mutant IDH1 20-mer peptide, with topical imiquimod. Repertoires were generated with immunoSEQ multiplex PCR, while TCRdb's copy carries only in-frame clones and drops some. The data show 27,000 or so clones, under 85% seen once. The sequencing here drew on PBMCs, taken from a glioma patient whose treatment included an IDH1 peptide vaccine. The rearrangement links TRBV5-1 to TRBJ2-5; 7 nucleotides line up with TRBD1. The clonotype comes from a man between 40 and 49 years old with glioma. Some clones in this sample may be carry-over from other donors' samples. The CDR3 spells CASSLNVRDSQETQYF. In DNA, the CDR3 is TGCGCCAGCAGCTTAAACGTCCGGGACAGTCAAGAGACCCAGTACTTC. The whole variable domain, filled in from reference TRBV5-1 and TRBJ2-5, reads KAGVTQTPRYLIKTRGQQVTLSCSPISGHRSVSWYQQTPGQGLQFLFEYFSETQRNKGNFPGRFSGRQFSNSRSEMNVSTLELGDSALYLCASSLNVRDSQETQYFGPGTRLLVL.